What follows describes a single T cell receptor beta chain. Clones were sequenced by immunoSEQ multiplex PCR, and TCRdb holds only the in-frame ones, with some missing. This sample has a few hundred thousand clones, with more than 75% found just once. Participants were aged about 18 to 95 years, lived in roughly 23 US areas, and enrolled virtually. Before being deemed recovered, Cohort 3 donors had two negative PCRs, clearance, or symptom resolution. Germline V gives CDR1 LGHNA, CDR2 YSLEER. The CDR3 loop spans 14 amino acids. V was pared by 0 bases and J by 7 bases, with 12 bases between. The data originate from a study of blood T cell repertoires in COVID-19. In the study overall: The origin of the acute and convalescent COVID-19 samples was the United States, Italy and Spain. PBMCs, B-cell-depleted T cells, or T cells provided the cDNA or gDNA that made up the material.

The sample was PBMCs or T cells enriched from blood (not recorded which). This rearrangement joins TRBV4-3 to TRBJ1-2; no clear D. The receptor's source is a woman aged 40 to 55 who had recovered from COVID-19. The CDR3 DNA follows: TGCGCCAGCAGCCAAGAAACCGGGATTGGTGGCTACACCTTC. This sequence encodes CASSQETGIGGYTF.